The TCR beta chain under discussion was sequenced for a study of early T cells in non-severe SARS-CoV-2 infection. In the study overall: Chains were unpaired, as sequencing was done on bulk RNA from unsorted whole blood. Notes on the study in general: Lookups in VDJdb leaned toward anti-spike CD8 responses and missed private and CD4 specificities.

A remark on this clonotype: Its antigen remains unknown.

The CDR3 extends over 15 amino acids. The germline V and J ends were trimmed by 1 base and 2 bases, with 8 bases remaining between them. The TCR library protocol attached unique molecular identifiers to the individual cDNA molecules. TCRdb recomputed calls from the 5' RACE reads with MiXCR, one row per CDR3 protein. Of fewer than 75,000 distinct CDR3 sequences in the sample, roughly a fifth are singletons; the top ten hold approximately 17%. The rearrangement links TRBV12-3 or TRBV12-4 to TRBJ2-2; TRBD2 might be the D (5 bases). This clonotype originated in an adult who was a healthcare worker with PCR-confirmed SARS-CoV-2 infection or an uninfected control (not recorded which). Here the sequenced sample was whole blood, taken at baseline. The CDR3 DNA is TGTGCCAGCAGTTTAGGAGGGTCAAACACCGGGGAGCTGTTTTTT. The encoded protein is CASSLGGSNTGELFF.